This T cell receptor (beta chain) was observed in a study of CD8+CD57+ T cells in acquired aplastic anemia. Across the whole study: CD4+ and CD8+ cells, once sorted, gave DNA averaging approximately 3 ug. General study findings and limits: Both patients and controls carried the same twenty-nine CD8+ CDR3 sequences. Patients and healthy controls showed no significant CD8+ Simpson's diversity difference.

This clonotype appeared a single time. Its target is unknown. With 5 bases clipped from V and 5 bases from J, the junction kept 7 bases outside the gene matches. Germline V gene data show CDR1 as DFQATT and CDR2 as SNEGSKA (reference sequence). This CDR3 has 13 residues. Genomic DNA templated the TCR beta VDJ and CDR3 profiling. From the reads, TCRdb called clonotypes with MiXCR, one entry per CDR3 protein. Of 300,000 or so distinct CDR3 sequences in the sample, 56% were seen once. The clonotype originates from a human donor with severe aplastic anemia or a healthy control (not recorded which). Sequences were obtained from sorted CD4+, CD8+, or CD8+CD57+ T cells (not recorded which) from PBMCs. This chain uses TRBV20-1 with TRBJ2-5; 8 nucleotides line up with TRBD1. This CDR3 is CSAPRTGWETQYF. In DNA, the CDR3 is TGCAGTGCTCCCAGGACAGGGTGGGAGACCCAGTACTTC.